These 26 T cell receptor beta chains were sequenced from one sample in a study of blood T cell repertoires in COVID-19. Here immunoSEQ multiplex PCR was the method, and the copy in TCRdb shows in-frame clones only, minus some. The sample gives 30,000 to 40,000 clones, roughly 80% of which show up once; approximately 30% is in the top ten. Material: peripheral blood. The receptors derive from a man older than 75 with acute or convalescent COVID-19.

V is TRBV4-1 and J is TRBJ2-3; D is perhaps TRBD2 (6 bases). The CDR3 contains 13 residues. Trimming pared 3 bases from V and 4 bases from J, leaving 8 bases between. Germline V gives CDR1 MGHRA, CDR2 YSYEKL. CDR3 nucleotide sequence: TGCGCCAGCAGCCAGGAGGGCCCAGATACGCAGTATTTT. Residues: CASSQEGPDTQYF.

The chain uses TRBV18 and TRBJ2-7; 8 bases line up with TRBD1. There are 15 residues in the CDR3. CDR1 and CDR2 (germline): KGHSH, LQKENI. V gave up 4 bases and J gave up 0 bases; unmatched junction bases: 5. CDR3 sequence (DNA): TGTGCCAGCTCACTAGGACAGGGCATCTCCTACGAGCAGTACTTC. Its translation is CASSLGQGISYEQYF.

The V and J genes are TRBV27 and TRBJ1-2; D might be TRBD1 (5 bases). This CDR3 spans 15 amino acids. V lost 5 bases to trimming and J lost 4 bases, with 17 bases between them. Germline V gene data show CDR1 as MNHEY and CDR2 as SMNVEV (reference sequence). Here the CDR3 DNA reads TGTGCCAGCAGTCGAAATGGGGCCGGGGGCTATGGCTACACCTTC. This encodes CASSRNGAGGYGYTF.

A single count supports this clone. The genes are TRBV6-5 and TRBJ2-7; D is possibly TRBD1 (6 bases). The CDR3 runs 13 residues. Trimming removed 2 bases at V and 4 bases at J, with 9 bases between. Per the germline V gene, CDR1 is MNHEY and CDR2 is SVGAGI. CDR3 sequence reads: CASSYTGWYEQYF. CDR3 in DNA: TGTGCCAGCAGTTACACAGGGTGGTACGAGCAGTACTTC.

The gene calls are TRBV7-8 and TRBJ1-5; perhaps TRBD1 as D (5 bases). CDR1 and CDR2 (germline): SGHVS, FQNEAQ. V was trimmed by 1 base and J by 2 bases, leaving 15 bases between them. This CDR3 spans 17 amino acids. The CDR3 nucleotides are TGTGCCAGCAGCTTAGGCAGGGTCCGGCCAGGCAATCAGCCCCAGCATTTT. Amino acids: CASSLGRVRPGNQPQHF. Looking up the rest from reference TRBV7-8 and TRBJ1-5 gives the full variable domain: GAGVSQSPRYKVAKRGQDVALRCDPISGHVSLFWYQQALGQGPEFLTYFQNEAQLDKSGLPSDRFFAERPEGSVSTLKIQRTQQEDSAVYLCASSLGRVRPGNQPQHFGDGTRLSIL.

The CDR3, as DNA: TGTGCCAGCAGCACTAGCGGTGCAGATACGCAGTATTTT. Encoded protein: CASSTSGADTQYF. The chain recombines TRBV12-3 or TRBV12-4 with TRBJ2-3, with TRBD2 matching 8 bases. This CDR3 comprises 13 residues. Trimming at V came to 6 bases and at J to 4 bases, leaving 3 bases not matched to a gene.

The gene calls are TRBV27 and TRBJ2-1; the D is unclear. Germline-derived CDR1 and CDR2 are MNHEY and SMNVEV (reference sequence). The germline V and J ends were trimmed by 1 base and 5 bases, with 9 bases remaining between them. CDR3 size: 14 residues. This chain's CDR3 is CASSLWSPNNEQFF. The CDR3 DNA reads TGTGCCAGCAGTTTATGGAGTCCCAACAATGAGCAGTTCTTC.

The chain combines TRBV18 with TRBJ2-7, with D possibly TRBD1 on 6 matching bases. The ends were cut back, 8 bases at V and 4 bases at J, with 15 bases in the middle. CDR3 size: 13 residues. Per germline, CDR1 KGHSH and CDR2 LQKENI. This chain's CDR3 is CASTGTNQYEQYF. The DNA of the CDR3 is TGTGCCAGCACCGGGACAAATCAATACGAGCAGTACTTC.

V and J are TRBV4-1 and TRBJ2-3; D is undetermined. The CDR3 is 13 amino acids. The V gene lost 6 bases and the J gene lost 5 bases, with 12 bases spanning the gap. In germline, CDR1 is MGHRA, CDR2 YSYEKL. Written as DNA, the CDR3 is TGCGCCAGCAGTCGACTTGCGATAGATACGCAGTATTTT. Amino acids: CASSRLAIDTQYF.

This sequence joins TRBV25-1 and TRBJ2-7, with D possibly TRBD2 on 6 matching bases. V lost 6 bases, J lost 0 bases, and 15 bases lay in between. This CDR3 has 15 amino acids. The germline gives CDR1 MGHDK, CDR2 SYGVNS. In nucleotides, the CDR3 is TGTGCCAGCAGCCCCTTGGGGACTGTCTCCTACGAGCAGTACTTC. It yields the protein CASSPLGTVSYEQYF.

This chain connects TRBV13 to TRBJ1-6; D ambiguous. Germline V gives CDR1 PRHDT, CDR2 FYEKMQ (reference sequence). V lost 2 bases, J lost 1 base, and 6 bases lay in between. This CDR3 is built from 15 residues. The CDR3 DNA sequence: TGTGCCAGCAGCTTATCCGGGTCCTATAATTCACCCCTCCACTTT. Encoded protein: CASSLSGSYNSPLHF. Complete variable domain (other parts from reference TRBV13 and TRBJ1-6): AAGVIQSPRHLIKEKRETATLKCYPIPRHDTVYWYQQGPGQDPQFLISFYEKMQSDKGSIPDRFSAQQFSDYHSELNMSSLELGDSALYFCASSLSGSYNSPLHFGNGTRLTVT.

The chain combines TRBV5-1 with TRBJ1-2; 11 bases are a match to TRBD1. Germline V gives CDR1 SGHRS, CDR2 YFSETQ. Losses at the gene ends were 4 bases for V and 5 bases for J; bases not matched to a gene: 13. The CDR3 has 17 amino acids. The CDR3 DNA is TGCGCCAGCAGCGCAGGAGGGACAGGGGGTTCCGGATATGGCTACACCTTC. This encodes CASSAGGTGGSGYGYTF.

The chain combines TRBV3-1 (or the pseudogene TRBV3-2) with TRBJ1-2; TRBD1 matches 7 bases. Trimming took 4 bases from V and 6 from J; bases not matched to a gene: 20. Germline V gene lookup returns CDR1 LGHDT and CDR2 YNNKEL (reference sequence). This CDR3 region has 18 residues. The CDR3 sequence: CASSLTGVRKAQRNGYTF. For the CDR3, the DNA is TGTGCCAGCAGCCTAACAGGGGTCCGAAAGGCCCAAAGGAATGGCTACACCTTC.

The CDR3 loop is CASSLGTGLNTEAFF. The CDR3 bases are TGTGCCAGCAGTTTAGGGACAGGGCTGAACACTGAAGCTTTCTTT. V and J are TRBV27 and TRBJ1-1; 9 bases are a match to TRBD1. V lost 2 bases, J lost 0 bases, and 1 base stayed unmatched. This CDR3 spans 15 amino acids. Germline loops: CDR1 MNHEY, CDR2 SMNVEV (reference sequence).

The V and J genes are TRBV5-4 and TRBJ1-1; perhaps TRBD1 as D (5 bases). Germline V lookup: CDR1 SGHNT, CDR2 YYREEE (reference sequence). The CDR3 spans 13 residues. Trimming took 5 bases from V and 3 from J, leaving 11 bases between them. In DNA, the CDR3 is TGTGCCAGCAGGGGGCGGGGGGACACTGAAGCTTTCTTT. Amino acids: CASRGRGDTEAFF.

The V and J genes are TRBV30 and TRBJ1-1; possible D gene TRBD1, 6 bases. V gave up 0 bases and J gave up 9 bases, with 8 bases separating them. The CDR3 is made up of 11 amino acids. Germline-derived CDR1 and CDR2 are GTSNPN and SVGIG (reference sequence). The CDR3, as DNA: TGTGCCTGGAGTGTGGGGGCCCAAGCTTTCTTT. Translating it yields CAWSVGAQAFF.

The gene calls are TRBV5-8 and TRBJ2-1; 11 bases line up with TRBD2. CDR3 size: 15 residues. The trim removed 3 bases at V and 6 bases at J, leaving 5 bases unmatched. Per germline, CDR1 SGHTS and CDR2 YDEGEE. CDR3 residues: CASSSLAGVFNEQFF. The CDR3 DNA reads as TGTGCCAGCAGCTCACTAGCGGGAGTTTTCAATGAGCAGTTCTTC.

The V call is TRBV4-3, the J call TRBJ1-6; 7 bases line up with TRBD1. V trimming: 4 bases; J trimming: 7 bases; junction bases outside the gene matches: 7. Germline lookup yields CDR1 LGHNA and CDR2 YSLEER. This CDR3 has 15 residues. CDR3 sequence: CASSRTGTANSPLHF. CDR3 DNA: TGCGCCAGCAGCCGAACCGGGACAGCCAATTCACCCCTCCACTTT.

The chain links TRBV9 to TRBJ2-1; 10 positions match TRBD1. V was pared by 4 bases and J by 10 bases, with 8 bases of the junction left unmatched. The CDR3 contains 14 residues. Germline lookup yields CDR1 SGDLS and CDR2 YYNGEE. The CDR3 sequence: CASSPPGTGEEQFF. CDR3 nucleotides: TGTGCCAGCAGCCCGCCCGGGACAGGGGAGGAGCAGTTCTTC.

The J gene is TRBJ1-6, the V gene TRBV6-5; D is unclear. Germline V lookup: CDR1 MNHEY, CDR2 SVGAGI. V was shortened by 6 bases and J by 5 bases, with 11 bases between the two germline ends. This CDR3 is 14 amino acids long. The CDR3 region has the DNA TGTGCCAGCAGGGCAGCGACCAATAATTCACCCCTCCACTTT. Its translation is CASRAATNNSPLHF.

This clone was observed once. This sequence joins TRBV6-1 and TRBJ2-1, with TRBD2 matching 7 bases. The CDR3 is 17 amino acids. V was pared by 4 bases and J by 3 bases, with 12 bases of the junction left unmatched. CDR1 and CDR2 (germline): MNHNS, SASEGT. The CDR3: CASSGSLTRDYYNEQFF. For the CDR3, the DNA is TGTGCCAGCAGTGGCTCCTTAACAAGGGACTACTACAATGAGCAGTTCTTC.

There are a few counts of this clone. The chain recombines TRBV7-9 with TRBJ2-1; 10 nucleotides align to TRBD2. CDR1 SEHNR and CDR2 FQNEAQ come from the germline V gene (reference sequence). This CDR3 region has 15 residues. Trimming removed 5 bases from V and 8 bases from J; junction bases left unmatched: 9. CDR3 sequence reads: CASSTGQREGDEQFF. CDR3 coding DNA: TGTGCCAGCAGCACAGGGCAGCGGGAGGGGGATGAGCAGTTCTTC.

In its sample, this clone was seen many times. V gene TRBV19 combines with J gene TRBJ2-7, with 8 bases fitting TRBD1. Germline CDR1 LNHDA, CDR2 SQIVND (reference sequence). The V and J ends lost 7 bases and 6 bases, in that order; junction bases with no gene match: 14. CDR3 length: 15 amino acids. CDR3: CASTPTGDPKGEQYF. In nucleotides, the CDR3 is TGTGCCAGTACCCCGACAGGGGATCCCAAGGGCGAGCAGTACTTC.

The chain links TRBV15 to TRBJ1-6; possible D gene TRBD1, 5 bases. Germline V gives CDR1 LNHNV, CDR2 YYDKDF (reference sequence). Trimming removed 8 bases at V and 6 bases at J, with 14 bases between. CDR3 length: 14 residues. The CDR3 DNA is TGTGCCACCCAGCAGGGAGGAGGTAATTCACCCCTCCACTTT. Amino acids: CATQQGGGNSPLHF.

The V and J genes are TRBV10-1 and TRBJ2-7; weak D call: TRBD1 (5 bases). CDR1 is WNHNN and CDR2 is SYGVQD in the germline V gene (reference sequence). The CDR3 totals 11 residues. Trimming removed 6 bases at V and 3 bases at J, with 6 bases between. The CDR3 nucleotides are TGCGCCAGCAGAGACAGCTACGAGCAGTACTTC. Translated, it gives CASRDSYEQYF.

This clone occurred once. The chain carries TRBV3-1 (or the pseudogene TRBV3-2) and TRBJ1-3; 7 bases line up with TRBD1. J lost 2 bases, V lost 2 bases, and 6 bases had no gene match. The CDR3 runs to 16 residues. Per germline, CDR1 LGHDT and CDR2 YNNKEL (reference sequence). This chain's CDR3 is CASSQRDRRAGNTIYF. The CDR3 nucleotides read TGTGCCAGCAGCCAAAGGGACAGAAGGGCTGGAAACACCATATATTTT.